Presented here are 30 T cell receptor beta chains from one specimen sequenced in a study of T-cell reconstitution after alpha-beta-depleted transplantation in children. Researchers prepared the TCRbeta library using unique molecular identifiers, the study reports. In TCRdb, the PCR reads were re-called with MiXCR into one record per CDR3 protein. The sample lists 700,000 to 850,000 distinct CDR3 sequences, approximately 15% occurring once. This specimen was PBMCs, mostly from graft donor cells, taken 360 days after TCRalphabeta/CD19-depleted stem cell transplant. All receptors come from a male patient younger than 18 who had a stem cell transplant for acute lymphoblastic leukemia, so the T cells may come from the graft donor.

This clonotype occurred a few times. The rearrangement uses TRBV2 and TRBJ1-1; 7 nucleotides agree with TRBD1. Germline values: CDR1 SNHLY, CDR2 FYNNEI. J was trimmed by 2 bases and V by 8 bases; bases with no gene match: 5. This CDR3 spans 13 amino acids. CDR3 region: CASLGQVNTEAFF. CDR3 nucleotide sequence: TGTGCCAGCCTCGGACAGGTCAACACTGAAGCTTTCTTT.

This chain links TRBV7-9 with TRBJ2-3; 7 bases align to TRBD2. Germline CDR1 SEHNR, CDR2 FQNEAQ (reference sequence). With V trimmed by 2 bases and J by 4 bases, 9 bases remained unmatched. The CDR3 extends over 16 amino acids. The CDR3 coding sequence is TGTGCCAGCAGCTTATTGAGACGGGAGGAATCAGATACGCAGTATTTT. Amino acids: CASSLLRREESDTQYF.

This clonotype was observed a handful of times. This chain joins TRBV6-5 and TRBJ1-2, with unresolved D. This CDR3 comprises 15 residues. Germline loops: CDR1 MNHEY, CDR2 SVGAGI. The germline V and J ends were trimmed by 4 bases and 6 bases, with 18 bases remaining between them. The CDR3 loop is CASSSPGREENGYTF. DNA of the CDR3: TGTGCCAGCAGTTCACCCGGGCGGGAGGAGAATGGCTACACCTTC.

This clonotype was observed a few times. This chain joins TRBV6-5 and TRBJ1-2, with a possible D match to TRBD1 (6 bases). Germline V lookup: CDR1 MNHEY, CDR2 SVGAGI. The CDR3 is 17 residues long. V was shortened by 0 bases and J by 8 bases, with 22 bases between the two germline ends. The CDR3 sequence: CASSYSASRGRGSGYTF. DNA of the CDR3: TGTGCCAGCAGTTACTCGGCTTCAAGGGGCAGGGGCAGCGGCTACACCTTC.

The chain has TRBV5-1 and TRBJ2-4; perhaps TRBD1 as D (5 bases). CDR1 SGHRS and CDR2 YFSETQ come from the germline V gene. The CDR3 has 15 residues. V was cut by 0 bases and J by 0 bases, with 7 bases left in between. CDR3: CASSLGQIAKNIQYF. CDR3 coding DNA: TGCGCCAGCAGCTTGGGACAGATAGCCAAAAACATTCAGTACTTC. Based on the CDR3 plus reference TRBV5-1 and TRBJ2-4, the full variable domain is KAGVTQTPRYLIKTRGQQVTLSCSPISGHRSVSWYQQTPGQGLQFLFEYFSETQRNKGNFPGRFSGRQFSNSRSEMNVSTLELGDSALYLCASSLGQIAKNIQYFGAGTRLSVL.

This clonotype was observed many times. V gene TRBV2 combines with J gene TRBJ2-1; D uncertain. CDR1 and CDR2 (germline): SNHLY, FYNNEI. V lost 2 bases and J 10 bases, leaving 9 bases between the germline ends. The CDR3 loop spans 12 amino acids. CDR3 loop: CASSERASEQFF. CDR3 DNA: TGTGCCAGCAGTGAAAGAGCAAGCGAGCAGTTCTTC.

This clonotype came up many times. The chain carries TRBV21-1 and TRBJ2-3. TRBV21-1 is a pseudogene segment. The CDR3 length is 18 residues. CDR3 sequence reads: CASSAVRLAVASTDTQYF. As DNA, the CDR3 is TGTGCCAGCAGCGCCGTTAGACTAGCTGTCGCTAGCACAGATACGCAGTATTTT.

This clonotype was seen only once. V gene TRBV20-1 combines with J gene TRBJ1-5; perhaps TRBD1 as D (5 bases). Trimming left V 6 bases short and J 6 bases short, with 15 bases between. This CDR3 contains 13 residues. In germline, CDR1 is DFQATT, CDR2 SNEGSKA (reference sequence). The CDR3 sequence is CSAKTVAAQPQHF. The CDR3, as DNA: TGCAGTGCCAAGACAGTGGCCGCTCAGCCCCAGCATTTT.

The chain combines TRBV3-1 with TRBJ2-1, with TRBD2 matching over 11 bases. V lost 4 bases, J lost 9 bases, and 17 bases stayed unmatched. The CDR3 covers 18 residues. Germline-derived CDR1 and CDR2 are LGHDT and YNNKEL (reference sequence). CDR3 sequence (DNA): TGTGCCAGCAGCCTTTTCCCACCCACTAGCGGGAGCCCCCGTGAGCAGTTCTTC. This codes for CASSLFPPTSGSPREQFF.

The gene calls are TRBV5-1 and TRBJ2-3; possible D gene TRBD2, 5 bases. Germline CDR1 reads SGHRS; CDR2 reads YFSETQ. This CDR3 is built from 20 residues. V was clipped by 3 bases and J by 2 bases, with 28 bases between them. DNA for the CDR3: TGCGCCAGCAGCTACCCAGCACAAACACCTGGACTCGAGCCCACAGATACGCAGTATTTT. Translation gives CASSYPAQTPGLEPTDTQYF.

This chain links TRBV11-2 with TRBJ2-7, with 10 bases aligning to TRBD2. The CDR3 loop spans 15 amino acids. With 4 bases clipped from V and 5 bases from J, the junction kept 8 bases outside the gene matches. Germline V gene lookup returns CDR1 SGHAT and CDR2 FQNNGV. CDR3 loop: CASSSYTSGINEQYF. As DNA, the CDR3 is TGTGCCAGCAGCTCATATACTAGCGGGATCAACGAGCAGTACTTC.

V and J are TRBV7-3 and TRBJ2-1; D possibly matches TRBD1 or TRBD2 (5 bases each). The CDR3 length is 16 residues. The germline gives CDR1 SGHTA, CDR2 FQGTGA. Trimming stripped 1 base from V and 2 bases from J, with 12 bases between. CDR3 DNA sequence: TGTGCCAGCAGCTTAAGGGGTAGGGGACCCTACAATGAGCAGTTCTTC. It translates to CASSLRGRGPYNEQFF.

The rearrangement links TRBV11-2 to TRBJ2-7; D possibly uses TRBD1 or TRBD2 (5 bases each). Germline CDR1 and CDR2: SGHAT and FQNNGV. The CDR3 totals 14 residues. V shed 4 bases and J shed 7 bases, with 17 bases lying between them. The CDR3 protein is CASSSSIMGEEQYF. CDR3 nucleotides: TGTGCCAGCAGCTCCTCCATTATGGGGGAGGAGCAGTACTTC.

There are a few counts of this clonotype. The chain employs TRBV4-1 and TRBJ2-1; 13 bases agree with TRBD2. Germline V gene lookup returns CDR1 MGHRA and CDR2 YSYEKL. The CDR3 has 22 residues. J lost 9 bases, V lost 0 bases, and 23 bases had no gene match. As DNA, the CDR3 is TGCGCCAGCAGCCAAGATAGTTGGGTCCGACTAGCGGGAGGCTCCTCACAAGGTGAGCAGTTCTTC. The encoded protein is CASSQDSWVRLAGGSSQGEQFF.

This clonotype appeared a few times. The chain combines TRBV3-1 with TRBJ1-6; TRBD1 is a possible D gene (5 bases). CDR3 length equals 14 residues. CDR1 is LGHDT and CDR2 is YNNKEL in the germline V gene (reference sequence). V lost 3 bases and J lost 7, with 10 bases in between. The CDR3 is CASSQARGNSPLHF. CDR3 bases: TGTGCCAGCAGCCAGGCGCGGGGGAATTCACCCCTCCACTTT.

This clonotype was seen a handful of times. The rearrangement joins TRBV18 to TRBJ1-1; D remains ambiguous. CDR3 length: 13 amino acids. Germline V gene sequence: CDR1 KGHSH, CDR2 LQKENI. With 2 bases removed from V and 4 bases from J, the gap between germline ends came to 8 bases. The CDR3 here is CASSPGMGTEAFF. The CDR3 coding sequence is TGTGCCAGCTCACCAGGGATGGGCACTGAAGCTTTCTTT.

This clonotype turned up a few times. This sequence joins TRBV6-5 and TRBJ2-5, with 8 positions matching TRBD1. V was clipped by 2 bases and J by 0 bases; unmatched bases: 2. The CDR3 loop spans 15 amino acids. Germline assignment: CDR1 MNHEY and CDR2 SVGAGI. The CDR3 region is CASSYRQGYQETQYF. CDR3 nucleotide sequence: TGTGCCAGCAGTTACAGACAGGGGTACCAAGAGACCCAGTACTTC.

This clonotype has just a few counts. The rearrangement links TRBV29-1 to TRBJ2-7; 9 bases map to TRBD1. The V gene end was trimmed by 6 bases and the J gene end by 2 bases; junction bases not matched to a gene: 8. The CDR3 totals 14 residues. Germline V CDR1 and CDR2: SQVTM, ANQGSEA. CDR3 loop: CSVPFGQGPYEQYF. For the CDR3, the DNA is TGCAGCGTACCTTTTGGACAGGGGCCCTACGAGCAGTACTTC.

There are a few counts of this clonotype. The chain combines TRBV9 with TRBJ2-2, with 8 nucleotides matching TRBD1. The CDR3 totals 14 residues. CDR1 and CDR2 from the germline V gene are SGDLS and YYNGEE. V was clipped by 3 bases and J by 6 bases; unmatched bases: 4. As DNA, the CDR3 is TGTGCCAGCAGCGGGTCAGGGGGCGCCGGGGAGCTGTTTTTT. It specifies CASSGSGGAGELFF.

The chain has TRBV4-2 and TRBJ2-2, with D unresolved. CDR3 length: 13 amino acids. CDR1 is LGHNA, CDR2 YNFKEQ, per germline. V lost 7 bases to trimming and J lost 5 bases, with 11 bases between them. CDR3 in DNA: TGTGCCAGCACAATCATTCCGACCGGGGAGCTGTTTTTT. It is translated as CASTIIPTGELFF.

This sequence joins TRBV28 and TRBJ2-1, with D possibly TRBD2 on 6 matching bases. V lost 4 bases and J lost 5, with 15 bases in between. The CDR3 covers 15 residues. From germline, CDR1 is MDHEN and CDR2 SYDVKM. The DNA for the CDR3 is TGTGCCAGCAGTTCACCAGCCGGGGGAAACAATGAGCAGTTCTTC. Its translation is CASSSPAGGNNEQFF. The full variable domain, completed using reference TRBV28 and TRBJ2-1, is DVKVTQSSRYLVKRTGEKVFLECVQDMDHENMFWYRQDPGLGLRLIYFSYDVKMKEKGDIPEGYSVSREKKERFSLILESASTNQTSMYLCASSSPAGGNNEQFFGPGTRLTVL.

The rearrangement joins TRBV7-8 to TRBJ2-1; TRBD1 agrees at 8 bases. This CDR3 region has 17 residues. The J segment lost 8 bases and the V segment lost 6 bases, leaving 18 bases of the junction unmatched. CDR1 and CDR2 from the germline V gene are SGHVS and FQNEAQ. CDR3 protein: CASRFQGAVTFVDEQFF. In DNA, the CDR3 is TGTGCCAGCAGGTTTCAGGGGGCGGTGACATTCGTGGATGAGCAGTTCTTC. The variable domain in full, completed from reference TRBV7-8 and TRBJ2-1, reads GAGVSQSPRYKVAKRGQDVALRCDPISGHVSLFWYQQALGQGPEFLTYFQNEAQLDKSGLPSDRFFAERPEGSVSTLKIQRTQQEDSAVYLCASRFQGAVTFVDEQFFGPGTRLTVL.

This sequence joins TRBV20-1 and TRBJ1-2, with D possibly TRBD1 on 6 matching bases. CDR1 DFQATT and CDR2 SNEGSKA come from the germline V gene (reference sequence). Trimming cost V 4 bases and J 1 base, with 10 bases left between them. This CDR3 has 13 residues. This CDR3 reads CSATGRGNYGYTF. CDR3 nucleotide sequence: TGCAGTGCTACCGGCAGGGGTAACTATGGCTACACCTTC.

In its sample, this clonotype was seen a few times. The chain links TRBV15 to TRBJ2-7; D may be TRBD1 or TRBD2 (6 bases each). Trimming cost V 1 base and J 5 bases, with 18 bases left between them. Germline V gene lookup returns CDR1 LNHNV and CDR2 YYDKDF (reference sequence). The CDR3 consists of 16 residues. Here the CDR3 DNA reads TGTGCCACCAGCAGAGGGACGGGGGCCGGTGGCGACGAGCAGTACTTC. Translated: CATSRGTGAGGDEQYF.

This clonotype showed up many times. The rearrangement joins TRBV6-5 to TRBJ1-3, with a weak D call TRBD1 (5 bases). The CDR3 runs to 15 residues. The germline V gene has CDR1 MNHEY and CDR2 SVGAGI. Between the trimmed V and J ends, which lost 0 bases and 2 bases, there was a span of 8 bases. Written as DNA, the CDR3 is TGTGCCAGCAGTTACTCGCGGGACGCTGGAAACACCATATATTTT. This translates into CASSYSRDAGNTIYF.

V usage is TRBV5-6 and J usage is TRBJ2-1; D is ambiguous. The CDR3 extends over 15 amino acids. The V gene's germline CDR1 is SGHDT and CDR2 YYEEEE. The V end was cut by 4 bases, the J end by 6 bases, with 17 bases between. CDR3 loop: CASSIDPGSFNEQFF. CDR3 nucleotide sequence: TGTGCCAGCAGCATCGACCCCGGGTCATTCAATGAGCAGTTCTTC.

This clonotype has only a few counts. This rearrangement joins TRBV14 to TRBJ2-3, with D possibly TRBD2 on 6 matching bases. V lost 4 bases, J lost 2 bases, and 10 bases lay in between. The CDR3 length is 14 residues. CDR1 and CDR2 (germline): SGHDN, FVKESK. The DNA of the CDR3 is TGTGCCAGCAGCCCCTCGGGGGACACAGATACGCAGTATTTT. Protein: CASSPSGDTDTQYF.

In this sample, this clonotype turned up many times. V and J are TRBV12-3 or TRBV12-4 and TRBJ2-7, with 14 bases that match TRBD2. The CDR3 loop spans 18 amino acids. The ends lost 3 bases at V and 0 bases at J; junction bases unmatched: 7. The CDR3 here is CASSFAGLAGVFSYEQYF. For the CDR3, the DNA is TGTGCCAGCAGTTTTGCGGGACTAGCGGGAGTTTTCTCCTACGAGCAGTACTTC.

The rearrangement links TRBV25-1 to TRBJ2-5, with TRBD1 as a possible D gene (6 bases). With 8 bases removed from V and 2 bases from J, the gap between germline ends came to 15 bases. The CDR3 runs to 14 residues. Looked up from germline, CDR1 is MGHDK and CDR2 is SYGVNS. The CDR3 here is CASGPYRVQETQYF. The CDR3 nucleotides read TGTGCCAGCGGTCCGTACAGGGTGCAAGAGACCCAGTACTTC.

The chain combines TRBV12-3 or TRBV12-4 with TRBJ2-5; tentatively, D is TRBD2 (5 bases). This CDR3 spans 16 amino acids. The germline V and J ends were trimmed by 5 bases and 4 bases, with 20 bases remaining between them. The CDR3 DNA is TGTGCCAGCAGTCTAAGGGAGAGGCATGAGGGAGAGACCCAGTACTTC. This translates into CASSLRERHEGETQYF.